The sequence of this T cell receptor (beta chain) was determined in a study of T cell changes during pregnancy in multiple sclerosis. Sequencing used immunoSEQ multiplex PCR; TCRdb keeps in-frame clones, though not all of them. The sample lists some 31,000 clones, roughly nine tenths occurring once. The V end lost 7 bases, the J end lost 5 bases, and 14 bases lay between the germline ends. This CDR3 has 13 amino acids. Germline CDR1 and CDR2: MNHNS and SASEGT. The TCR was taken from a female donor in good health, enrolled as a control in a pregnancy study. The chain carries TRBV6-1 and TRBJ1-1; the D gene is possibly TRBD1 (5 bases). This specimen consisted of CD4+ T cells from peripheral blood mononuclear cells, obtained in the second trimester of pregnancy. The CDR3: CASMETVGTEAFF. The CDR3 DNA sequence: TGTGCCAGCATGGAGACAGTTGGGACTGAAGCTTTCTTT.